The next 11 T cell receptor beta chains were all read from a single sample in a study of OX40 agonist ivuxolimab in advanced cancers. Some clones are missing from TCRdb's copy, which holds only in-frame ones; the method was immunoSEQ multiplex PCR. The table shows approximately 94,000 clones, with 80% to 95% occurring only once. Specimen: CD4+ or CD8+ T cells sorted from blood, collected in a trial of the OX40 agonist ivuxolimab. Every receptor here comes from an adult with an advanced solid tumor such as melanoma, head and neck, liver or kidney cancer.

The chain recombines TRBV12-5 with TRBJ2-2; 7 nucleotides line up with TRBD2. Germline lookup yields CDR1 LGHNT and CDR2 FRNRAP. The CDR3 loop spans 16 amino acids. V shed 4 bases and J 3 bases; nucleotides not matched to a gene: 8. The chain's CDR3 is CASGWKAGVDTGELFF. In DNA form, the CDR3 reads TGTGCTAGTGGTTGGAAGGCGGGAGTTGACACCGGGGAGCTGTTTTTT.

The chain has TRBV11-2 and TRBJ2-5; tentative D call: TRBD1 (6 bases). The germline CDR1 and CDR2 sequences are SGHAT and FQNNGV. The CDR3 covers 14 residues. V was pared by 1 base and J by 3 bases, with 9 bases between. Here the CDR3 reads CASSLGQAEETQYF. The CDR3 bases are TGTGCCAGCAGCTTAGGACAGGCCGAAGAGACCCAGTACTTC. Looking up the rest from reference TRBV11-2 and TRBJ2-5 gives the full variable domain: EAGVAQSPRYKIIEKRQSVAFWCNPISGHATLYWYQQILGQGPKLLIQFQNNGVVDDSQLPKDRFSAERLKGVDSTLKIQPAKLEDSAVYLCASSLGQAEETQYFGPGTRLLVL.

The chain links TRBV29-1 to TRBJ2-3, with D tentatively TRBD2 (6 bases). This CDR3 region has 13 residues. With 5 bases removed from V and 1 base from J, the gap between germline ends came to 10 bases. Looked up from germline, CDR1 is SQVTM and CDR2 is ANQGSEA. The CDR3 loop reads CSVPPGGTDTQYF. In DNA form, the CDR3 reads TGCAGCGTTCCCCCGGGAGGCACAGATACGCAGTATTTT.

This clone turned up a few times. V and J are TRBV25-1 and TRBJ2-2; no reliable D call. The CDR3 has 14 amino acids. Looked up from germline, CDR1 is MGHDK and CDR2 is SYGVNS. V lost 1 base, J lost 3 bases, and 6 bases lay in between. The DNA of the CDR3 is TGTGCCAGCAGTGAATCTAGGGACACCGGGGAGCTGTTTTTT. It codes for CASSESRDTGELFF.

This clone was detected a few times. The J gene is TRBJ1-1, the V gene TRBV29-1; D not resolved. The CDR3 covers 9 residues. Germline-derived CDR1 and CDR2 are SQVTM and ANQGSEA. The V end lost 4 bases, the J end lost 6 bases, and 3 bases lay between the germline ends. CDR3: CSVGSEAFF. The CDR3, as DNA: TGCAGCGTTGGGTCTGAAGCTTTCTTT.

This clone came up a few times. This rearrangement joins TRBV2 to TRBJ2-7; D not resolved. V was clipped by 6 bases and J by 4 bases, with 4 bases between them. Per germline, CDR1 SNHLY and CDR2 FYNNEI. CDR3 length: 10 amino acids. The CDR3 sequence: CASSGYEQYF. The CDR3 region has the DNA TGTGCCAGCAGCGGATACGAGCAGTACTTC.

The V gene is TRBV5-6, the J gene TRBJ1-5, with 10 bases aligning to TRBD1. Germline CDR1 SGHDT, CDR2 YYEEEE. This CDR3 comprises 16 residues. Trimming cost V 5 bases and J 4 bases; bases outside gene matches: 9. CDR3 nucleotides: TGTGCCAGCAGTTCCGGGACAGGGGCCCTAAATCAGCCCCAGCATTTT. Encoded protein: CASSSGTGALNQPQHF.

The V and J genes are TRBV2 and TRBJ2-7, with 10 nucleotides matching TRBD1. Germline values: CDR1 SNHLY, CDR2 FYNNEI. The CDR3 contains 14 residues. Unmatched junction bases numbered 4, after V lost 4 bases and J lost 4 bases. CDR3 protein: CASSGGQGYYEQYF. In DNA form, the CDR3 reads TGTGCCAGCAGTGGGGGACAGGGGTATTACGAGCAGTACTTC.

This clone was observed once. This chain links TRBV30 with TRBJ1-5; 7 bases fit TRBD1. The CDR3 is 14 residues long. Losses at the gene ends were 2 bases for V and 6 bases for J; bases not matched to a gene: 7. Germline values: CDR1 GTSNPN, CDR2 SVGIG (reference sequence). Written as DNA, the CDR3 is TGTGCCTGGAGTTTGACAGGGTCAGCTCAGCCCCAGCATTTT. Translating gives CAWSLTGSAQPQHF.

The chain uses TRBV6-5 and TRBJ2-7, with 8 bases identical to TRBD1. Germline V gene lookup returns CDR1 MNHEY and CDR2 SVGAGI. Losses at the gene ends were 5 bases for V and 7 bases for J; bases not matched to a gene: 7. The CDR3 extends over 13 amino acids. The CDR3 sequence is CASSPTGVGEQYF. The CDR3 bases are TGTGCCAGCAGTCCGACAGGGGTGGGTGAGCAGTACTTC.

The CDR3 region is CSVVLSDSVFSYEQYF. CDR3 coding DNA: TGCAGCGTCGTTCTATCCGACAGTGTGTTCTCCTACGAGCAGTACTTC. The chain couples TRBV29-1 to TRBJ2-7; a weak D match, TRBD1 (5 bases). The CDR3 has 16 amino acids. Trimming took 6 bases from V and 0 from J, leaving 21 bases between them. The germline V gene encodes CDR1 SQVTM and CDR2 ANQGSEA.